What follows is one TCR beta chain and its context. These data originate in a study of blood T cell repertoires in COVID-19. CDR3 length: 14 amino acids. With V trimmed by 8 bases and J by 6 bases, 9 bases remained unmatched. From germline, CDR1 is MDHEN and CDR2 SYDVKM. Assay: immunoSEQ multiplex PCR; the TCRdb copy retains only in-frame clones and omits some. The sample lists about 190,000 clones, approximately 91% occurring once. The sequence came from a woman in her thirties or forties who had recovered from COVID-19. This chain links TRBV28 with TRBJ1-1; the match to TRBD1 covers 10 bases. The sequenced material came from peripheral blood. CDR3 loop: CASAWTGGRPEAFF. The CDR3 nucleotides are TGTGCCAGCGCCTGGACAGGGGGAAGGCCTGAAGCTTTCTTT. Looking up the rest from reference TRBV28 and TRBJ1-1 gives the full variable domain: DVKVTQSSRYLVKRTGEKVFLECVQDMDHENMFWYRQDPGLGLRLIYFSYDVKMKEKGDIPEGYSVSREKKERFSLILESASTNQTSMYLCASAWTGGRPEAFFGQGTRLTVV.